The 28 T cell receptor beta chains below come from one sample, sequenced in a study of T cell responses to AZD1222 COVID-19 vaccine. TCRdb keeps only in-frame clones here, not all; method: immunoSEQ multiplex PCR. Of around 130,000 clones listed, over 90% are singletons. The sequencing here drew on peripheral blood, taken on day 0 of AZD1222 vaccination. These receptors originate from an adult in good health.

The chain joins TRBV2 to TRBJ1-3; 11 nucleotides line up with TRBD1. In germline, CDR1 is SNHLY, CDR2 FYNNEI. V was clipped by 5 bases and J by 6 bases; unmatched bases: 6. The length of the CDR3 is 15 residues. CDR3 amino acids: CASSPDRGRVNTIYF. DNA for the CDR3: TGTGCCAGCAGTCCGGACAGGGGGCGCGTAAACACCATATATTTT.

V gene TRBV20-1 combines with J gene TRBJ1-3, with D perhaps TRBD1 (5 bases). This CDR3 has 11 amino acids. The V gene's germline CDR1 is DFQATT and CDR2 SNEGSKA (reference sequence). Trimming removed 8 bases at V and 8 bases at J, with 13 bases between. This CDR3 reads CSTAGGDTIYF. CDR3 DNA: TGCAGTACGGCGGGGGGGGACACCATATATTTT.

This chain links TRBV25-1 with TRBJ2-1, with a tentative D call TRBD1 (5 bases). Per the germline V gene, CDR1 is MGHDK and CDR2 is SYGVNS. The CDR3 length is 13 residues. Trimming removed 0 bases from V and 5 bases from J, with 5 bases in between. CDR3 residues: CASSEYRDNEQFF. CDR3 nucleotides: TGTGCCAGCAGTGAATACAGGGACAATGAGCAGTTCTTC.

The DNA for the CDR3 is TGTGCCAGCAGTTCACTAGACTACAATGAGCAGTTCTTC. It encodes CASSSLDYNEQFF. V is TRBV27 and J is TRBJ2-1, with D possibly being TRBD2 (5 bases). CDR1 is MNHEY and CDR2 is SMNVEV in the germline V gene (reference sequence). The CDR3 is made up of 13 amino acids. The V end was cut by 4 bases, the J end by 3 bases, with 7 bases between.

The V call is TRBV5-4, the J call TRBJ1-2; unclear D gene. CDR3 length: 15 residues. The germline V gene encodes CDR1 SGHNT and CDR2 YYREEE (reference sequence). V lost 0 bases, J lost 1 base, and 10 bases lay in between. DNA for the CDR3: TGTGCCAGCAGCTTGGGTGGCAGACTTAACTATGGCTACACCTTC. The encoded protein is CASSLGGRLNYGYTF.

The rearrangement links TRBV30 to TRBJ2-7; perhaps TRBD1 as D (6 bases). Trimming stripped 5 bases from V and 5 bases from J, with 16 bases between. The CDR3 sequence is 13 residues long. CDR1 is GTSNPN, CDR2 SVGIG, per germline (reference sequence). The CDR3 protein is CAWAGVLVDEQYF. As DNA, the CDR3 is TGTGCCTGGGCAGGGGTTTTGGTCGACGAGCAGTACTTC.

This rearrangement joins TRBV11-2 to TRBJ2-1; D gene ambiguous. V was shortened by 5 bases and J by 1 base, with 3 bases between the two germline ends. This CDR3 has 12 residues. Germline V gene lookup returns CDR1 SGHAT and CDR2 FQNNGV. The CDR3 is CASSPSYNEQFF. CDR3 nucleotides: TGTGCCAGCAGCCCGTCCTACAATGAGCAGTTCTTC.

V gene TRBV19 combines with J gene TRBJ2-7, with D possibly TRBD2 on 5 matching bases. With 5 bases removed from V and 0 bases from J, the gap between germline ends came to 8 bases. The CDR3 is 13 amino acids. CDR1 and CDR2 from the germline V gene are LNHDA and SQIVND (reference sequence). This CDR3 is CASSPAGSYEQYF. DNA for the CDR3: TGTGCCAGTAGTCCGGCGGGCTCCTACGAGCAGTACTTC.

This chain joins TRBV29-1 and TRBJ2-3, with D hard to call. CDR1 and CDR2 from the germline V gene are SQVTM and ANQGSEA. The CDR3 length is 13 residues. Trimming shortened V by 5 bases and J by 0 bases, and 9 bases separated the two germline ends. CDR3 sequence reads: CSVPRGSTDTQYF. The CDR3 DNA follows: TGCAGCGTTCCCCGCGGTAGCACAGATACGCAGTATTTT.

The chain combines TRBV4-2 with TRBJ2-5; possible D gene TRBD1, 6 bases. The CDR3 length is 15 residues. The V end was cut by 0 bases, the J end by 5 bases, with 13 bases between. In germline, CDR1 is LGHNA, CDR2 YNFKEQ. The CDR3 sequence is CASSQELQGTETQYF. The CDR3 nucleotides read TGTGCCAGCAGCCAAGAGTTGCAGGGGACGGAGACCCAGTACTTC.

The rearrangement joins TRBV5-1 to TRBJ1-1, with D tentatively TRBD1 (5 bases). This CDR3 contains 14 residues. Trimming removed 4 bases at V and 1 base at J, with 11 bases between. Germline CDR1 is SGHRS and CDR2 is YFSETQ. The CDR3 here is CASSPGASNTEAFF. The CDR3 DNA follows: TGCGCCAGCAGCCCCGGGGCCTCGAACACTGAAGCTTTCTTT.

The chain employs TRBV6-1 and TRBJ2-2, with no clear D. This CDR3 has 13 amino acids. V was trimmed by 3 bases and J by 3 bases, leaving 5 bases between them. Germline V gene sequence: CDR1 MNHNS, CDR2 SASEGT. The CDR3 bases are TGTGCCAGCAGTGATCAGGACACCGGGGAGCTGTTTTTT. Translated: CASSDQDTGELFF.

DNA of the CDR3: TGTGCCAGCAGCTTGGCCTATAAGGCCTCCGGCGGGGATGAAAAACTGTTTTTT. This sequence encodes CASSLAYKASGGDEKLFF. The V gene is TRBV5-4, the J gene TRBJ1-4; no firm D call. There are 18 residues in the CDR3. Looked up from germline, CDR1 is SGHNT and CDR2 is YYREEE (reference sequence). Trimming took off 0 bases at V and 6 bases at J, with 21 bases between the two ends.

The rearrangement joins TRBV15 to TRBJ1-3; 8 bases are a match to TRBD1. CDR3 size: 17 residues. CDR1 and CDR2 (germline): LNHNV, YYDKDF (reference sequence). The V and J ends lost 5 bases and 4 bases, in that order; junction bases with no gene match: 13. Here the CDR3 DNA reads TGTGCCACCAGCTCCCGGAAGGACAGGGAATCCGGAAACACCATATATTTT. Translating it yields CATSSRKDRESGNTIYF.

The rearrangement uses TRBV29-1 and TRBJ1-2, with 9 bases aligning to TRBD1. The germline gives CDR1 SQVTM, CDR2 ANQGSEA. Germline trimming cut 6 bases from V and 6 bases from J; bases unmatched to any gene: 5. The CDR3 spans 12 residues. Here the CDR3 reads CSVGTGNHGYTF. CDR3 coding DNA: TGCAGCGTCGGGACAGGGAATCATGGCTACACCTTC.

The gene calls are TRBV19 and TRBJ2-3, with D unclear. The CDR3 totals 13 residues. With 2 bases removed from V and 0 bases from J, the gap between germline ends came to 3 bases. The germline CDR1 and CDR2 sequences are LNHDA and SQIVND (reference sequence). The CDR3 sequence is CASSIQSTDTQYF. The CDR3 DNA follows: TGTGCCAGTAGTATACAGAGCACAGATACGCAGTATTTT.

This chain joins TRBV29-1 and TRBJ2-7, with D possibly called TRBD1 or TRBD2 (6 bases each). CDR1 and CDR2 (germline): SQVTM, ANQGSEA. V was trimmed by 7 bases and J by 0 bases, leaving 13 bases between them. The CDR3 runs to 13 residues. The CDR3 DNA reads TGCAGCGGTGGGGGGCACAGCTCCTACGAGCAGTACTTC. The encoded protein is CSGGGHSSYEQYF.

This clone has only one observation. This chain uses TRBV6-7 with TRBJ2-7; D may correspond to TRBD1 or TRBD2 (5 bases each). TRBV6-7 is noted as an ORF with a role that remains uncertain. Trimming left V 6 bases short and J 5 bases short, with 14 bases between. The CDR3 spans 13 residues. The CDR3 DNA reads TGTGCCAGCAGCAACGCGAGGGGACACGAGCAGTACTTC. This codes for CASSNARGHEQYF.

The J gene is TRBJ1-5, the V gene TRBV2; perhaps TRBD1 as D (6 bases). The CDR3 loop spans 17 amino acids. Germline V gene lookup returns CDR1 SNHLY and CDR2 FYNNEI. Trimming pared 6 bases from V and 2 bases from J, leaving 20 bases between. This CDR3 is CASSLLPQGYGNQPQHF. The CDR3 DNA is TGTGCCAGCAGCCTACTCCCGCAGGGGTATGGCAATCAGCCCCAGCATTTT.

This chain links TRBV18 with TRBJ2-7, with a weak D call TRBD1 (5 bases). The CDR3 is 13 amino acids. CDR1 is KGHSH, CDR2 LQKENI, per germline. Trimming took off 3 bases at V and 0 bases at J, with 6 bases between the two ends. The CDR3 is CASSPDSSYEQYF. CDR3 DNA: TGTGCCAGCTCACCCGACAGCTCCTACGAGCAGTACTTC. Full variable domain (missing parts from reference TRBV18 and TRBJ2-7): NAGVMQNPRHLVRRRGQEARLRCSPMKGHSHVYWYRQLPEEGLKFMVYLQKENIIDESGMPKERFSAEFPKEGPSILRIQQVVRGDSAAYFCASSPDSSYEQYFGPGTRLTVT.

The chain couples TRBV29-1 to TRBJ1-2; D unresolved. This CDR3 is built from 14 residues. Germline assignment: CDR1 SQVTM and CDR2 ANQGSEA. V was pared by 1 base and J by 2 bases, with 11 bases between. The CDR3 protein is CSVEAAGRNYGYTF. The CDR3 nucleotides are TGCAGCGTTGAAGCGGCCGGTAGGAACTATGGCTACACCTTC. The full variable domain, completed using reference TRBV29-1 and TRBJ1-2, is SAVISQKPSRDICQRGTSLTIQCQVDSQVTMMFWYRQQPGQSLTLIATANQGSEATYESGFVIDKFPISRPNLTFSTLTVSNMSPEDSSIYLCSVEAAGRNYGYTFGSGTRLTVV.

The J gene is TRBJ1-2, the V gene TRBV21-1; the DNA was not used to check the table's D call, TRBD1. TRBV21-1 is marked as a pseudogene. There are 14 residues in the CDR3. The CDR3 DNA follows: TGTGCCAGCAGCAAAGCTCGGACAGTGCATGGCTACACCTTC. It is translated as CASSKARTVHGYTF.

The chain couples TRBV10-3 to TRBJ2-1, with TRBD2 matching over 7 bases. This CDR3 region has 15 residues. With V trimmed by 0 bases and J by 7 bases, 6 bases remained unmatched. The V gene's germline CDR1 is ENHRY and CDR2 SYGVKD. CDR3 DNA sequence: TGTGCCATCAGTGAGTCGTTCGGGCGGGGGAATGAGCAGTTCTTC. It yields the protein CAISESFGRGNEQFF.

This chain links TRBV6-5 with TRBJ1-1; D unclear. Germline V lookup: CDR1 MNHEY, CDR2 SVGAGI. Between the trimmed V and J ends, which lost 8 bases and 4 bases, there was a span of 8 bases. There are 11 residues in the CDR3. CDR3 region: CASGRLTEAFF. The DNA for the CDR3 is TGTGCCAGCGGTCGGCTCACTGAAGCTTTCTTT.

V and J are TRBV5-1 and TRBJ1-2; TRBD1 is a possible D gene (5 bases). With 4 bases removed from V and 8 bases from J, the gap between germline ends came to 12 bases. This CDR3 comprises 12 residues. Germline assignment: CDR1 SGHRS and CDR2 YFSETQ. The chain's CDR3 is CASSRDGGGYTF. The CDR3 DNA reads TGCGCCAGCAGCCGGGACGGCGGGGGCTACACCTTC. The full variable domain, completed using reference TRBV5-1 and TRBJ1-2, is KAGVTQTPRYLIKTRGQQVTLSCSPISGHRSVSWYQQTPGQGLQFLFEYFSETQRNKGNFPGRFSGRQFSNSRSEMNVSTLELGDSALYLCASSRDGGGYTFGSGTRLTVV.

The chain uses TRBV19 and TRBJ2-3; 7 bases agree with TRBD1. V lost 9 bases to trimming and J lost 7 bases; unmatched junction nucleotides: 10. Germline lookup yields CDR1 LNHDA and CDR2 SQIVND (reference sequence). The CDR3 extends over 13 amino acids. The CDR3 nucleotides are TGTGCCAGCACCGGGACAGTGGGGAATACGCAGTATTTT. This translates into CASTGTVGNTQYF.

The table lists this clone with a count of one. The V call is TRBV7-2, the J call TRBJ1-5; no definite D call. The germline V gene has CDR1 SGHTA and CDR2 FQGNSA. CDR3 length: 14 residues. Trimming took 5 bases from V and 6 from J, leaving 14 bases between them. The CDR3 nucleotides read TGTGCCAGCAGCCGTAGGGAATCGGCTCAGCCCCAGCATTTT. This encodes CASSRRESAQPQHF.

The V gene is TRBV6-2 or TRBV6-3, the J gene TRBJ1-2, with 8 bases matching TRBD1. Germline V gives CDR1 MNHEY, CDR2 SVGEGT. The V segment lost 6 bases and the J segment 3 bases; nucleotides outside the gene matches: 9. The CDR3 is 15 residues long. For the CDR3, the DNA is TGTGCCAGCAGCACCACCAGGGGGCTTGACTATGGCTACACCTTC. This sequence encodes CASSTTRGLDYGYTF.